This T cell receptor (beta chain) was captured in a study of response to subunit inactivated influenza vaccine. Study results and limitations: Authors suggested few new T cells are recruited by each seasonal influenza vaccination.

One entry per CDR3 protein, called by TCRdb with MiXCR from the RT-PCR reads. The table includes over 150,000 distinct CDR3 sequences, around 9% detected once. This clonotype was detected ten times or more. Its cognate antigen is unknown. V was clipped by 3 bases and J by 4 bases, with 10 bases between them. This CDR3 spans 14 amino acids. The V gene's germline CDR1 is SGHVS and CDR2 FQNEAQ. The sequences come from non-naive T cells sorted from PBMCs, collected on the day of vaccination. This TCR was recovered from a man aged 45-65 years who received an inactivated influenza vaccine. The J gene is TRBJ1-5, the V gene TRBV7-8; D is unclear. The CDR3 loop is CASSFGTVNQPQHF. The CDR3 coding sequence is TGTGCCAGCAGCTTTGGCACCGTAAATCAGCCCCAGCATTTT.